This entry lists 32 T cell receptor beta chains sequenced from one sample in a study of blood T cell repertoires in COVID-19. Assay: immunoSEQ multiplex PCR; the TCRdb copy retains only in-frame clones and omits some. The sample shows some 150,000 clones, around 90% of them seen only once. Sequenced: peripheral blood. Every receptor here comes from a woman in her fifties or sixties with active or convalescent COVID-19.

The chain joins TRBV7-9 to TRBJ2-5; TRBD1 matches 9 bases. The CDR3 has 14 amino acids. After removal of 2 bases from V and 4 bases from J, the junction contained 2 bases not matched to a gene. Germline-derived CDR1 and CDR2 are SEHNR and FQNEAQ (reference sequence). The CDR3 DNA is TGTGCCAGCAGCTTAAACAGGGGGCTAGAGACCCAGTACTTC. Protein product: CASSLNRGLETQYF.

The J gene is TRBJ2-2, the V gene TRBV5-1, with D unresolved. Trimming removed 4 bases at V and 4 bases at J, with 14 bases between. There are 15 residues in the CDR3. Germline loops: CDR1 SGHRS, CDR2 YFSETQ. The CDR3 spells CASSQYVTVTGELFF. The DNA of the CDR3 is TGCGCCAGCAGCCAGTACGTAACAGTCACCGGGGAGCTGTTTTTT.

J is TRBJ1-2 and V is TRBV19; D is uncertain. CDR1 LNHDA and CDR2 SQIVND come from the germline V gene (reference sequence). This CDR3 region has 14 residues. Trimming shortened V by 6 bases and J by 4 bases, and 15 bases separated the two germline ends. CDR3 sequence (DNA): TGTGCCAGTAGCAGTGCCGCTCAGGTCTATGGCTACACCTTC. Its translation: CASSSAAQVYGYTF.

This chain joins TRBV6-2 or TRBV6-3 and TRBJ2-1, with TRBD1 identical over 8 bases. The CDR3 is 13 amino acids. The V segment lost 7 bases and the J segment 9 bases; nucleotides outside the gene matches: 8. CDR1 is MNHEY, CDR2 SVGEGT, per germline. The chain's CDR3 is CASTPTGVSEQFF. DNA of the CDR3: TGTGCCAGCACCCCGACAGGGGTTAGTGAGCAGTTCTTC.

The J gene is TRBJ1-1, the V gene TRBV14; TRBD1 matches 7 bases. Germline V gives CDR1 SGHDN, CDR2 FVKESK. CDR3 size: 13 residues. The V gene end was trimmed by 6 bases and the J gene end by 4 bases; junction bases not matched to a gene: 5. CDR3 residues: CASSHRGVTEAFF. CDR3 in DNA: TGTGCCAGCAGTCACAGGGGAGTCACTGAAGCTTTCTTT.

As DNA, the CDR3 is TGTGCCAGCAGCCTGCCGGACAGGTTTAAATCCAATGAGCAGTTCTTC. Its translation is CASSLPDRFKSNEQFF. The rearrangement links TRBV21-1 to TRBJ2-1; TRBD1, the table's D call, was not compared with the DNA. TRBV21-1 is described as a pseudogene. The length of the CDR3 is 16 residues.

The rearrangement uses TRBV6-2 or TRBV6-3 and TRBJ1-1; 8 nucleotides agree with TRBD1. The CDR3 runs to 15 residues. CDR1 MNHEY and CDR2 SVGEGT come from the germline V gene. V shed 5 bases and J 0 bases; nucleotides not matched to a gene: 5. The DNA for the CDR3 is TGTGCCAGCAGTCGCCGGACAGGGTTGAACACTGAAGCTTTCTTT. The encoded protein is CASSRRTGLNTEAFF.

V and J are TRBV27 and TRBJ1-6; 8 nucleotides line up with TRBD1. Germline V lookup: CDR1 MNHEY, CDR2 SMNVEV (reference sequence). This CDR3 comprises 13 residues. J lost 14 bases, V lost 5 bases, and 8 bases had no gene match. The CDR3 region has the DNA TGTGCCAGCAGTCCGTCAGGGGGCAAGGCCCTCCACTTT. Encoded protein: CASSPSGGKALHF.

For the CDR3, the DNA is TGTGCCAGCAGTTTAGAGGGGGTTGCTGAAGCTTTCTTT. Protein product: CASSLEGVAEAFF. The chain joins TRBV12-3 or TRBV12-4 to TRBJ1-1; possibly TRBD1 for D (6 bases). V lost 1 base to trimming and J lost 6 bases, with 9 bases between them. The CDR3 contains 13 residues.

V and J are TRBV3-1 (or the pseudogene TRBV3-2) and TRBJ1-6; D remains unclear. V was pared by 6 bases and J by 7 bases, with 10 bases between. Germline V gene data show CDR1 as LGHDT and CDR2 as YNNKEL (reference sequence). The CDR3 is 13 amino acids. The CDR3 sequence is CASSQERNSPLHF. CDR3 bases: TGTGCCAGCAGTCAGGAAAGAAATTCACCCCTCCACTTT.

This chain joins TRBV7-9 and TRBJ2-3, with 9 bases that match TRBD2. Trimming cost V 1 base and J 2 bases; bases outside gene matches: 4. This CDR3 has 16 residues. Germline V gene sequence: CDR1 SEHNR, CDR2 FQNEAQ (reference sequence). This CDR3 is CASSLDIAGDTDTQYF. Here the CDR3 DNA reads TGTGCCAGCAGCTTAGACATAGCGGGGGACACAGATACGCAGTATTTT.

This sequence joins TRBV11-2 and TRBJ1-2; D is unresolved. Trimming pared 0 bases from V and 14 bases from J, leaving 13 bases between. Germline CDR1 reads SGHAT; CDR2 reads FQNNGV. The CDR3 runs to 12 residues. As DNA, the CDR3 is TGTGCCAGCAGCTTAGATTACGGGGTTAATACCTTC. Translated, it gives CASSLDYGVNTF.

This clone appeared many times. The CDR3 sequence is CASSIQGAREQFF. Here the CDR3 DNA reads TGTGCCAGCAGCATACAGGGGGCTAGGGAGCAGTTCTTC. V gene TRBV7-2 combines with J gene TRBJ2-1; 9 positions match TRBD1. Germline assignment: CDR1 SGHTA and CDR2 FQGNSA. With V trimmed by 5 bases and J by 10 bases, 6 bases remained unmatched. The length of the CDR3 is 13 residues. The full variable domain, with the rest looked up from reference TRBV7-2 and TRBJ2-1, is GAGVSQSPSNKVTEKGKDVELRCDPISGHTALYWYRQSLGQGLEFLIYFQGNSAPDKSGLPSDRFSAERTGGSVSTLTIQRTQQEDSAVYLCASSIQGAREQFFGPGTRLTVL.

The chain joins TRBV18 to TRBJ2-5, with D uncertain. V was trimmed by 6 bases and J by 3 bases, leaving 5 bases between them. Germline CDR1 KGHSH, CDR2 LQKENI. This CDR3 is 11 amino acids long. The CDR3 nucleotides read TGTGCCAGCTCGTCAGAAGAGACCCAGTACTTC. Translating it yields CASSSEETQYF.

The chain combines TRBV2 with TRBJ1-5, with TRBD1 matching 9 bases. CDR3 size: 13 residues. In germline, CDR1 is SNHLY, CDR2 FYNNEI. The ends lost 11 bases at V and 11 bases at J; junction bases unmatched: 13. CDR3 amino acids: CAAGTGQGEAQHF. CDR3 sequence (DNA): TGTGCCGCCGGTACGGGACAGGGCGAAGCCCAGCATTTT.

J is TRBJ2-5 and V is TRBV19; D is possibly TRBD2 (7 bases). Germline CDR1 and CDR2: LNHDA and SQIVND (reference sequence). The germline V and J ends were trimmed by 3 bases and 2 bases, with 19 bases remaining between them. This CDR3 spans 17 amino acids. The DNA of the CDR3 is TGTGCCAGTAGTATGGGGAAAACGGGGGGCCATCAAGAGACCCAGTACTTC. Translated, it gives CASSMGKTGGHQETQYF.

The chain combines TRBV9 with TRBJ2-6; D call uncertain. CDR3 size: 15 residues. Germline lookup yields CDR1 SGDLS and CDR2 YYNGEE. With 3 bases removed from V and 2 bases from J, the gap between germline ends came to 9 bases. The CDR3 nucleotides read TGTGCCAGCAGCGACTACCCTGCTGGGGCCAACGTCCTGACTTTC. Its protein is CASSDYPAGANVLTF.

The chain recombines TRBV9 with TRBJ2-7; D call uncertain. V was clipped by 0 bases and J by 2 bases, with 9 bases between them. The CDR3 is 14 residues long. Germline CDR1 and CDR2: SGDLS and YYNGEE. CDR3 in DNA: TGTGCCAGCAGCGTAGAGCTGTTCCCCTACGAGCAGTACTTC. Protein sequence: CASSVELFPYEQYF.

The CDR3 region is CASSQGTGRQETQYF. The CDR3 bases are TGCGCCAGCAGCCAAGGGACAGGGCGCCAAGAGACCCAGTACTTC. J is TRBJ2-5 and V is TRBV4-3, with 8 bases lining up with TRBD1. V trimming: 1 base; J trimming: 1 base; junction bases outside the gene matches: 2. The germline V gene has CDR1 LGHNA and CDR2 YSLEER. The CDR3 extends over 15 amino acids.

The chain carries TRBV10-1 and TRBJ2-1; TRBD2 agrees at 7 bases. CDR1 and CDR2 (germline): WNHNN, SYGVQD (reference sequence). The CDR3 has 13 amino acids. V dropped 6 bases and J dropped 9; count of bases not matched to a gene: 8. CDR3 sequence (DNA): TGCGCCAGCAGCCCGGGACTATTTACTGAGCAGTTCTTC. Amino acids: CASSPGLFTEQFF.

DNA for the CDR3: TGTGCCAGCAGTTACTCGATTGCGGGGGGGTGGTACTTC. Its translation is CASSYSIAGGWYF. The chain employs TRBV6-5 and TRBJ2-5, with 9 bases matching TRBD2. Germline loops: CDR1 MNHEY, CDR2 SVGAGI. V shed 0 bases and J 13 bases; nucleotides not matched to a gene: 6. The CDR3 is 13 residues long.

The CDR3 reads CASSLLQGRITEAFF. In DNA, the CDR3 is TGTGCCAGCAGCCTGCTTCAGGGAAGGATCACTGAAGCTTTCTTT. V usage is TRBV3-1 (or the pseudogene TRBV3-2) and J usage is TRBJ1-1; possible D gene TRBD1, 5 bases. Germline V gene sequence: CDR1 LGHDT, CDR2 YNNKEL (reference sequence). The length of the CDR3 is 15 residues. Deletions cut 4 bases from V and 4 bases from J, with 16 bases between.

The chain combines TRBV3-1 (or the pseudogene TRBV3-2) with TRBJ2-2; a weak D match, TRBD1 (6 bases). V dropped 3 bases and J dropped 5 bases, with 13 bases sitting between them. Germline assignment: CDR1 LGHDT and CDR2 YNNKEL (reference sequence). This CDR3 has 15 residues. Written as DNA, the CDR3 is TGTGCCAGCAGCCAGGGCAACAGGGAGACCGGGGAGCTGTTTTTT. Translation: CASSQGNRETGELFF.

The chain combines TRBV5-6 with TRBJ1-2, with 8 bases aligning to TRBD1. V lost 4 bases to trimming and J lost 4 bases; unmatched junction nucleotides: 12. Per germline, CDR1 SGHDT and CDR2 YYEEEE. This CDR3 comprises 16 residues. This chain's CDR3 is CASSLLARGPAYGYTF. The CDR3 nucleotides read TGTGCCAGCAGCCTCCTCGCCAGGGGGCCCGCCTATGGCTACACCTTC.

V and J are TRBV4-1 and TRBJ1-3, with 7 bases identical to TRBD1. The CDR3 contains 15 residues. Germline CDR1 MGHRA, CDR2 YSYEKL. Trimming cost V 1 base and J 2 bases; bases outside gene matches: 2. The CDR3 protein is CASSQADRAGNTIYF. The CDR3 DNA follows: TGCGCCAGCAGCCAAGCCGACAGGGCTGGAAACACCATATATTTT.

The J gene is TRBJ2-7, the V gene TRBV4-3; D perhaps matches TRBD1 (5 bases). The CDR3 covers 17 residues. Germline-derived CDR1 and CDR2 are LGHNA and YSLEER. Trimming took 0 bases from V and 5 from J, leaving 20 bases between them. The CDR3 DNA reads TGCGCCAGCAGCCAAGAGTGGTGGGGTCAGGGTAACAACGAGCAGTACTTC. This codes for CASSQEWWGQGNNEQYF.

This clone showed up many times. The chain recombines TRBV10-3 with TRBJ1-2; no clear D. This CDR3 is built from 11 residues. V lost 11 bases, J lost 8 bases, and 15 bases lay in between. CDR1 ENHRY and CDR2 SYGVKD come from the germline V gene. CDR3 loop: CAARLLNGYTF. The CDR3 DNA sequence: TGTGCCGCCCGCCTACTGAACGGCTACACCTTC.

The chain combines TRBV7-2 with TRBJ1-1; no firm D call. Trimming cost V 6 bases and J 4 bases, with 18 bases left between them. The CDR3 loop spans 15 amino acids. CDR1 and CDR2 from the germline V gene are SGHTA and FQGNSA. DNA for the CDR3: TGTGCCAGCAGTCCACCGCCCACAGTCAGCACTGAAGCTTTCTTT. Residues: CASSPPPTVSTEAFF.

CDR3 residues: CAIRMTSGATDTQYF. As DNA, the CDR3 is TGTGCCATCAGGATGACTAGCGGGGCTACAGATACGCAGTATTTT. The rearrangement links TRBV10-3 to TRBJ2-3, with TRBD2 matching over 11 bases. The V gene end was trimmed by 6 bases and the J gene end by 3 bases; junction bases not matched to a gene: 5. Germline CDR1 reads ENHRY; CDR2 reads SYGVKD. This CDR3 spans 15 amino acids.

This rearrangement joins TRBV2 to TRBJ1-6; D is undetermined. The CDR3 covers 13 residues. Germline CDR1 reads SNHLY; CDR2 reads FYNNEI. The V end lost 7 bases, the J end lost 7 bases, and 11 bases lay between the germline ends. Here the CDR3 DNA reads TGTGCCAGCACAGAGGAAGTAAATTCACCCCTCCACTTT. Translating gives CASTEEVNSPLHF.

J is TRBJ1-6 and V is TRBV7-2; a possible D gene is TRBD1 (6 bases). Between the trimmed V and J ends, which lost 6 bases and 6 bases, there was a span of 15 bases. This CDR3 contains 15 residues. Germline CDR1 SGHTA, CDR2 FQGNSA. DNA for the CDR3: TGTGCCAGCAGTTTTGAACAGGGATTTAATTCACCCCTCCACTTT. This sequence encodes CASSFEQGFNSPLHF.

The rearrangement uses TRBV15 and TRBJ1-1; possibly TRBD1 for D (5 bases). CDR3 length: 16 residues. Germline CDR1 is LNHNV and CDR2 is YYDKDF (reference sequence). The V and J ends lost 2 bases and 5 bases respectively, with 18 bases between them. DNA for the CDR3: TGTGCCACCAGCAGACGGTTCCAGGGCAGGGCTACTGAAGCTTTCTTT. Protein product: CATSRRFQGRATEAFF. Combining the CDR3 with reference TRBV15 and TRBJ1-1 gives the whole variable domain DAMVIQNPRYQVTQFGKPVTLSCSQTLNHNVMYWYQQKSSQAPKLLFHYYDKDFNNEADTPDNFQSRRPNTSFCFLDIRSPGLGDTAMYLCATSRRFQGRATEAFFGQGTRLTVV.